This T cell receptor (beta chain) was profiled in a study of CD4+ T cells in melanoma. Some clones are missing from TCRdb's copy, which holds only in-frame ones; the method was immunoSEQ multiplex PCR. The table records roughly 9,900 clones, around 70% of them present only once. This CDR3 comprises 13 residues. Germline V lookup: CDR1 MDHEN, CDR2 SYDVKM. Trimming shortened V by 3 bases and J by 4 bases, and 7 bases separated the two germline ends. The sample holds a few counts of this clone. Its antigen is currently unknown. The study's findings and limits: In melanoma, neoantigen-specific CD4+ T cells reportedly differed in differentiation state. CD8+ T cell, macrophage and B cell function reportedly correlated with neoantigen-specific CD4+ T cells.

The genes are TRBV28 and TRBJ1-5, with D unresolved. This receptor was taken from a human donor with melanoma. The material sequenced was cells from a culture (not recorded whether cultured in vitro). The CDR3 region is CASSFPLNQPQHF. CDR3 nucleotide sequence: TGTGCCAGCAGTTTCCCCCTTAATCAGCCCCAGCATTTT.